Below are 14 T cell receptor beta chains sequenced from a single sample in a study of cytomegalovirus exposure and HLA in healthy donors. 60 Vbeta and 13 Jbeta primers were used in PCR. The method was immunoSEQ multiplex PCR; TCRdb's version includes in-frame clones alone and lacks a portion of them. The sample consists of under 100,000 clones, roughly 60% of them appearing once. Sequencing used PBMCs. These receptors were taken from a woman in her twenties or thirties in good health and CMV-seropositive.

This chain uses TRBV7-2 with TRBJ1-2; D gene ambiguous. Trimming removed 1 base from V and 2 bases from J, with 11 bases in between. The CDR3 length is 15 residues. Germline V lookup: CDR1 SGHTA, CDR2 FQGNSA. The CDR3 nucleotides are TGTGCCAGCAGCTTAGTTTTCCGGGTCAACTATGGCTACACCTTC. This translates into CASSLVFRVNYGYTF.

The chain employs TRBV6-5 and TRBJ1-2; 7 nucleotides agree with TRBD1. This CDR3 contains 14 residues. With V trimmed by 7 bases and J by 8 bases, 13 bases remained unmatched. Germline V lookup: CDR1 MNHEY, CDR2 SVGAGI. CDR3 DNA sequence: TGTGCCAGCAATACGTTACGACAGGGACGAGGCTACACCTTC. It specifies CASNTLRQGRGYTF.

This clone turned up a few times. The chain employs TRBV11-3 and TRBJ1-1; no clear D gene. The CDR3 length is 14 residues. V gave up 1 base and J gave up 3 bases, with 9 bases separating them. Germline V lookup: CDR1 SGHNT, CDR2 YENEEA. The CDR3 spells CASSLGQAHTEAFF. The CDR3 DNA reads as TGTGCCAGCAGCTTAGGGCAGGCCCACACTGAAGCTTTCTTT.

J is TRBJ1-1 and V is TRBV28; no clear D. CDR1 is MDHEN, CDR2 SYDVKM, per germline. With 5 bases removed from V and 11 bases from J, the gap between germline ends came to 15 bases. The CDR3 loop spans 12 amino acids. The CDR3 nucleotides are TGTGCCAGCAGTCCCCTAGCGCCGGGGGCTTTCTTT. Its protein product is CASSPLAPGAFF.

A few counts support this clone. The rearrangement links TRBV6-1 to TRBJ1-2, with D possibly being TRBD1 (5 bases). Trimming cost V 4 bases and J 8 bases, with 14 bases left between them. CDR3 length: 13 amino acids. In germline, CDR1 is MNHNS, CDR2 SASEGT. This CDR3 reads CASSAQTASGYTF. CDR3 DNA: TGTGCCAGCAGTGCCCAGACAGCGTCGGGCTACACCTTC.

V and J are TRBV6-6 and TRBJ1-2; perhaps TRBD1 as D (6 bases). V gave up 5 bases and J gave up 3 bases, with 16 bases separating them. The germline CDR1 and CDR2 sequences are MNHNY and SVGAGI (reference sequence). This CDR3 contains 15 residues. In DNA, the CDR3 is TGTGCCAGCAGTCATAAGGACAGACCCTACTATGGCTACACCTTC. Amino acids: CASSHKDRPYYGYTF.

The chain joins TRBV5-8 to TRBJ1-1; TRBD1 matches 10 bases. The V gene end was trimmed by 4 bases and the J gene end by 2 bases; junction bases not matched to a gene: 5. Germline V gives CDR1 SGHTS, CDR2 YDEGEE. The CDR3 extends over 15 amino acids. CDR3 amino acids: CASSPGTGVNTEAFF. The CDR3 nucleotides are TGTGCCAGCAGCCCCGGGACAGGGGTAAACACTGAAGCTTTCTTT.

This rearrangement joins TRBV5-1 to TRBJ2-1; the D gene is possibly TRBD1 (6 bases). V gave up 4 bases and J gave up 5 bases, with 19 bases separating them. The germline gives CDR1 SGHRS, CDR2 YFSETQ. This CDR3 comprises 16 residues. The CDR3 nucleotides read TGCGCCAGCAGCCCCCGTTATAACAGGGAAGACAATGAGCAGTTCTTC. It encodes CASSPRYNREDNEQFF. Variable domain in full (rest from reference TRBV5-1 and TRBJ2-1): KAGVTQTPRYLIKTRGQQVTLSCSPISGHRSVSWYQQTPGQGLQFLFEYFSETQRNKGNFPGRFSGRQFSNSRSEMNVSTLELGDSALYLCASSPRYNREDNEQFFGPGTRLTVL.

The V gene is TRBV10-3, the J gene TRBJ1-6; no clear D. Trimming stripped 4 bases from V and 7 bases from J, with 14 bases between. CDR3 length: 15 residues. Germline CDR1 ENHRY, CDR2 SYGVKD. The CDR3 sequence: CAISGGGGKNSPLHF. The CDR3 DNA reads TGTGCCATCAGTGGCGGAGGCGGGAAAAATTCACCCCTCCACTTT.

About this clone itself: Its ends do not fully match the called genes, so a read error is possible. Within the sample, other DNA sequences also encode this same CDR3. J is TRBJ2-7 and V is TRBV5-4; D is possibly TRBD2 (5 bases). The CDR3 has 13 amino acids. Germline values: CDR1 SGHNT, CDR2 YYREEE (reference sequence). The CDR3 nucleotides read TGCGCCAGCAGCTCTCCGGGATCCTACGAGCAGTACTTC. Translated, it gives CASSSPGSYEQYF.

This clone was recorded at least ten times. The genes are TRBV28 and TRBJ1-1, with unresolved D. The V gene's germline CDR1 is MDHEN and CDR2 SYDVKM. With 5 bases removed from V and 0 bases from J, the gap between germline ends came to 4 bases. The CDR3 has 12 amino acids. This CDR3 reads CASSIMNTEAFF. CDR3 nucleotide sequence: TGTGCCAGCAGTATCATGAACACTGAAGCTTTCTTT.

Only a few counts were recorded for this clone. The V gene is TRBV6-4, the J gene TRBJ1-1; D gene ambiguous. CDR1 is MRHNA, CDR2 SNTAGT, per germline. V lost 3 bases and J 1 base, leaving 9 bases between the germline ends. The CDR3 sequence is 14 residues long. CDR3: CASSDSTENTEAFF. The CDR3, as DNA: TGTGCCAGCAGTGATAGTACAGAGAACACTGAAGCTTTCTTT.

This clone was seen more than once but under ten times. The V gene is TRBV7-9, the J gene TRBJ2-3, with D tentatively TRBD2 (7 bases). The CDR3 is made up of 14 amino acids. The V end was cut by 2 bases, the J end by 6 bases, with 12 bases between. Germline CDR1 SEHNR, CDR2 FQNEAQ (reference sequence). The CDR3 DNA follows: TGTGCCAGCAGCTTAAGGGGGGGGGCGGATACGCAGTATTTT. Amino acid sequence: CASSLRGGADTQYF. The whole variable domain, filled in from reference TRBV7-9 and TRBJ2-3, reads DTGVSQNPRHKITKRGQNVTFRCDPISEHNRLYWYRQTLGQGPEFLTYFQNEAQLEKSRLLSDRFSAERPKGSFSTLEIQRTEQGDSAMYLCASSLRGGADTQYFGPGTRLTVL.

The V and J genes are TRBV6-1 and TRBJ1-5, with 7 bases aligning to TRBD1. Germline V gives CDR1 MNHNS, CDR2 SASEGT. The CDR3 length is 14 residues. The trim removed 5 bases at V and 7 bases at J, leaving 8 bases unmatched. This chain's CDR3 is CASSKTGLRQPQHF. CDR3 sequence (DNA): TGTGCCAGCAGTAAGACAGGGCTACGGCAGCCCCAGCATTTT.